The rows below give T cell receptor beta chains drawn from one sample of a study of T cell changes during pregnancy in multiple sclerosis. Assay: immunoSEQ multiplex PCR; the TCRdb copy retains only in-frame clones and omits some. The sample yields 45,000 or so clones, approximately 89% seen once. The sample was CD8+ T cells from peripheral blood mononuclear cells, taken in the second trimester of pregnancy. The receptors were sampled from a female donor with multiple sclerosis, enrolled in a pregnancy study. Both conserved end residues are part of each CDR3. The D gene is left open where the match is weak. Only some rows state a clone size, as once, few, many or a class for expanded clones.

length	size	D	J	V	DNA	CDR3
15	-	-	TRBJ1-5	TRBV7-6	TGTGCCAGCAGCTTAGACCCGGACATCAGTCAGCCCCAGCATTTT	CASSLDPDISQPQHF
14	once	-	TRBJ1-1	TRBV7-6	TGTGCCAGCAGCTCAGAGGCGGAGAACACTGAAGCTTTCTTT	CASSSEAENTEAFF
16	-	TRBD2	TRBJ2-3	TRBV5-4	TGTGCCAGCAGCAACGAGCGGGGGGGCGTTACAGATACGCAGTATTTT	CASSNERGGVTDTQYF
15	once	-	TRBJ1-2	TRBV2	TGTGCCAGCAGTCTTATGGGCGAATTCAACTATGGCTACACCTTC	CASSLMGEFNYGYTF
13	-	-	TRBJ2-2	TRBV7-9	TGTGCCAGCAGCTCAATTGAGACCGGGGAGCTGTTTTTT	CASSSIETGELFF
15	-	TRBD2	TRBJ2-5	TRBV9	TGTGCCAGCAGCCCCGGGGCGGGGGGTGGAGAGACCCAGTACTTC	CASSPGAGGGETQYF
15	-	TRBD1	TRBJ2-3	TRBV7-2	TGTGCCAGCAGCTTTGGACAGGATAGCACAGATACGCAGTATTTT	CASSFGQDSTDTQYF
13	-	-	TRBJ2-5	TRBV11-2	TGTGCCAGCAGCTTAGCGTCCCAAGAGACCCAGTACTTC	CASSLASQETQYF
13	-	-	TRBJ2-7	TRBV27	TGTGCCAGCCGCGAAAGGGGCTCCTACGAGCAGTACTTC	CASRERGSYEQYF
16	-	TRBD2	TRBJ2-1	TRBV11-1	TGTGCCAGCAGCTCCTTCACTAGCGGGGGGTCGGATGAGCAGTTCTTC	CASSSFTSGGSDEQFF
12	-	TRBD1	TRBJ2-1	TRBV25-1	TGTGCCAGCAGGACAGGGTTCAATGAGCAGTTCTTC	CASRTGFNEQFF
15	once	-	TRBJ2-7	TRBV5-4	TGTGCCAGCAGCTTGGCCCTTGGGTATGCGGACGAGCAGTACTTC	CASSLALGYADEQYF
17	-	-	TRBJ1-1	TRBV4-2	TGTGCCAGCAGCCAAGAGCCCGCACGGGGGTATAACACTGAAGCTTTCTTT	CASSQEPARGYNTEAFF
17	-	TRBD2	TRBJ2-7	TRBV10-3	TGTGCCATCAGTGCCTCGGGGGGGCCACTAAGCTCCTACGAGCAGTACTTC	CAISASGGPLSSYEQYF
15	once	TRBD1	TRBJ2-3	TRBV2	TGTGCCAGCAGAGTCTGGACAGGGGCGACAGATACGCAGTATTTT	CASRVWTGATDTQYF
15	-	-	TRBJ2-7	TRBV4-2	TGTGCCAGCAGCCAAGAATCCGACAGCACCTACGAGCAGTACTTC	CASSQESDSTYEQYF
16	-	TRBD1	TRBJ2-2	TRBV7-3	TGTGCCAGCAGCACCCGGACAGGGCCGAACACCGGGGAGCTGTTTTTT	CASSTRTGPNTGELFF
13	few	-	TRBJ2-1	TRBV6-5	TGTGCCAGCAGTTACTCGGACAACAATGAGCAGTTCTTC	CASSYSDNNEQFF
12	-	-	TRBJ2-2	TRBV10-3	TGTGCCTCCCAGGGGAGTGGCGGGGAGCTGTTTTTT	CASQGSGGELFF
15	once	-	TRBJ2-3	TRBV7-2	TGTGCCAGCAGCGCCCTTAGTCCTCTCACAGATACGCAGTATTTT	CASSALSPLTDTQYF
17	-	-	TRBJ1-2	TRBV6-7	TGTGCCAGCCTCCCAAAGGATCGGGGGTCAGCTAACTATGGCTACACCTTC	CASLPKDRGSANYGYTF
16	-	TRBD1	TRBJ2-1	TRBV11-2	TGTGCCAGCAGCTTATTGTGGGGGACAGGGGATAATGAGCAGTTCTTC	CASSLLWGTGDNEQFF
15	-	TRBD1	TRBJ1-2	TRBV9	TGTGCCAGCAGCGCCCGGACAGGGATGGACTATGGCTACACCTTC	CASSARTGMDYGYTF
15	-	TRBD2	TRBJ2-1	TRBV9	TGTGCCAGCAGCGAGGGACTAGCGGGGAGCGATGAGCAGTTCTTC	CASSEGLAGSDEQFF
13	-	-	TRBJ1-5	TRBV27	TGTGCCAGCAGGGACAGCTACAATCAGCCCCAGCATTTT	CASRDSYNQPQHF
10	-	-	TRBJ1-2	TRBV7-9	TGTGCCAGCAGTTCTTATGGCTACACCTTC	CASSSYGYTF
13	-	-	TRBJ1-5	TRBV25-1	TGTGCCAGCAGTGTGGGAGGCAATCAGCCCCAGCATTTT	CASSVGGNQPQHF
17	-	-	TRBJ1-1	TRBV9	TGTGCCAGCAGCGCGGAAGGGGTAATAAGAATGAACACTGAAGCTTTCTTT	CASSAEGVIRMNTEAFF
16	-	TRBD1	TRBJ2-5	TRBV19	TGTGCCAGTAGTCCCCGACAGGGGTGGGACCAAGAGACCCAGTACTTC	CASSPRQGWDQETQYF
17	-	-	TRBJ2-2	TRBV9	TGTGCCAGCAGCGAGCCCTCGGGGGAGGCGTTCACCGGGGAGCTGTTTTTT	CASSEPSGEAFTGELFF
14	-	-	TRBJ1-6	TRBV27	TGTGCCAGCAGTTTCCGGTGGGGGGGTCTCACCCTCCACTTT	CASSFRWGGLTLHF
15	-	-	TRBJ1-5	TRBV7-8	TGTGCCAGCAGCTTTTACAGGGAGAACAATCAGCCCCAGCATTTT	CASSFYRENNQPQHF
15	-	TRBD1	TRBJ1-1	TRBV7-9	TGTGCCAGCTCTAACGGGACAGGGGTTAACACTGAAGCTTTCTTT	CASSNGTGVNTEAFF
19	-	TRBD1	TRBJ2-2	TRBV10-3	TGTGCCATCAAGGGGTTGGGGACAGGAGGGGGGTTCAACACCGGGGAGCTGTTTTTT	CAIKGLGTGGGFNTGELFF
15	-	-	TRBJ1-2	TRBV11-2	TGTGCCAGCAGTGTTACCGGGCCGAGGGGGTATGGCTACACCTTC	CASSVTGPRGYGYTF
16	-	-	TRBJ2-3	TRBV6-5	TGTGCCAGCAGTTACTCGATAGGGAGGCGGGCAGATACGCAGTATTTT	CASSYSIGRRADTQYF
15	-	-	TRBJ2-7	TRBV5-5	TGTGCCAGCAGCTCCGGACAGAGTCTGCCCTACGAGCAGTACTTC	CASSSGQSLPYEQYF
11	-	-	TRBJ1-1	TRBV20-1	TGCAGTGCTAGAGTCCCGGCTGAAGCTTTCTTT	CSARVPAEAFF
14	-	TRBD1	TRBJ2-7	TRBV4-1	TGCGCCAGCAGCCAAGAGAACAGGGGTCTTGAGCAGTACTTC	CASSQENRGLEQYF
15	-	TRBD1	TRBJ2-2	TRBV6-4	TGTGCCAGCAGAAAGCGACAGGGAACACCGGGGGAGCTGTTTTTT	CASRKRQGTPGELFF
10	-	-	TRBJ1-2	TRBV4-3	TGCGCCAGCAAGGGGATTGGCTACACCTTC	CASKGIGYTF
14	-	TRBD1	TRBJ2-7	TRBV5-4	TGTGCCAGCAGCTTCGGTCAGGGGGACTACGAGCAGTACTTC	CASSFGQGDYEQYF
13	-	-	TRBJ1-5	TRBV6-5	TGTGCCAGCAGTTATTCGAGCAATCAGCCCCAGCATTTT	CASSYSSNQPQHF
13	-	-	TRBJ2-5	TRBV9	TGTGCCAGCAGCGGGGACTCCCAAGAGACCCAGTACTTC	CASSGDSQETQYF
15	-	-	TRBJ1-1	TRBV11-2	TGTGCCAGCAGCTTAGCAGCGGGACTTAACACTGAAGCTTTCTTT	CASSLAAGLNTEAFF
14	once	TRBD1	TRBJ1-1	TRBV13	TGTGCCAGCAGCTTAGGGACAGGGATCACTGAAGCTTTCTTT	CASSLGTGITEAFF
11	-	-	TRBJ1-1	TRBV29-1	TGCAGCGTTTCTCTATACACTGAAGCTTTCTTT	CSVSLYTEAFF
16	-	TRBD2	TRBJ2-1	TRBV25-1	TGTGCCAGCAGTGAATATCAGCGGGGGGTCGACAATGAGCAGTTCTTC	CASSEYQRGVDNEQFF
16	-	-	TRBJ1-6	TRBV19	TGTGCCAGTAAGGACCGACAGAGCTCCTATAATTCACCCCTCCACTTT	CASKDRQSSYNSPLHF
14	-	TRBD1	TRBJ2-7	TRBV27	TGTGCCAGCAGTCCTGGACAGGGAATCGGCGAGCAGTACTTC	CASSPGQGIGEQYF
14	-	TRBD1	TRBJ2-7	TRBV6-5	TGTGCCAGCAGCTCCGGGACAGGTTTCTACGAGCAGTACTTC	CASSSGTGFYEQYF
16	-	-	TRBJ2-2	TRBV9	TGTGCCAGCAGCCCACAGGGGGGGGCAAACACCGGGGAGCTGTTTTTT	CASSPQGGANTGELFF
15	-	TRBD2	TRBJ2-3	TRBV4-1	TGCGCCAGCAGCCAATCTGCGGGGGGCACAGATACGCAGTATTTT	CASSQSAGGTDTQYF
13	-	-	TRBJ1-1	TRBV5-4	TGTGCCAGCAGCTTGGTGGGGCTTGCTGAAGCTTTCTTT	CASSLVGLAEAFF
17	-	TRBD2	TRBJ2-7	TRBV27	TGTGCCAGCAGTTTATCCAAGACTAGCGGGGGGGGCGCCGAGCAGTACTTC	CASSLSKTSGGGAEQYF
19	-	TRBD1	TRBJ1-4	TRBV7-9	TGTGCCAGCAGCTCAGGACAGGTCGGACCATATGCAACTAATGAAAAACTGTTTTTT	CASSSGQVGPYATNEKLFF